Many counts were recorded for the clone carrying this T cell receptor beta chain. Its antigen remains unidentified. This sample stems from a study of regulatory T cells in long-lasting Graves disease. Libraries of TCR beta came from iRepertoire HTBI primers plus Arm-PCR of CDR3 regions. TCRdb processed the multiplex PCR reads anew with MiXCR; each CDR3 protein has one entry. Among about 620,000 distinct CDR3 sequences, roughly 15% were seen once, and the ten largest hold 18%. Overall study results and limits: No thyroid tissue was studied; the work used peripheral blood only. Persistent disease preferred TRBV28, TRBJ1-2 and TRBJ2-5.

Trimming cost V 1 base and J 7 bases; bases outside gene matches: 12. CDR3 length equals 17 residues. Germline V gene sequence: CDR1 DFQATT, CDR2 SNEGSKA (reference sequence). Time point given: newly diagnosed GD, antithyroid drugs for less than 3 months. Researchers made the TCR library from RNA that was extracted from PBMCs. This sample also belongs to another study, concerning T cells in Graves' hyperthyroidism and ophthalmopathy.

V and J are TRBV20-1 and TRBJ1-6, with TRBD1 identical over 8 bases. This receptor was taken from a woman in her thirties with Graves disease. The sample was peripheral blood mononuclear cells (PBMCs), taken at new diagnosis, from a patient treated with antithyroid drugs. The CDR3 nucleotides read TGCAGTGCTAGAGCTGGCCAGGGGGCGAAGGTGAATTCACCCCTCCACTTT. Protein product: CSARAGQGAKVNSPLHF.